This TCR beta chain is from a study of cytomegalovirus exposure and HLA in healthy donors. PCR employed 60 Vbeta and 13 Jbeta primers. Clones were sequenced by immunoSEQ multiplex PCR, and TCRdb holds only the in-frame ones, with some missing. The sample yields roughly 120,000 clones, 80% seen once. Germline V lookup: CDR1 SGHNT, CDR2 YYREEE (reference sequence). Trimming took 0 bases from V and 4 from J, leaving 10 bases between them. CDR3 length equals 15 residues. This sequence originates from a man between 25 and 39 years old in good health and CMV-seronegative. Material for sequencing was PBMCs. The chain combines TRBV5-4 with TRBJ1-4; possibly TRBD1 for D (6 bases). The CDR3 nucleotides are TGTGCCAGCAGCTTGGCGGCGGACAGTAATGAAAAACTGTTTTTT. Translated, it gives CASSLAADSNEKLFF.